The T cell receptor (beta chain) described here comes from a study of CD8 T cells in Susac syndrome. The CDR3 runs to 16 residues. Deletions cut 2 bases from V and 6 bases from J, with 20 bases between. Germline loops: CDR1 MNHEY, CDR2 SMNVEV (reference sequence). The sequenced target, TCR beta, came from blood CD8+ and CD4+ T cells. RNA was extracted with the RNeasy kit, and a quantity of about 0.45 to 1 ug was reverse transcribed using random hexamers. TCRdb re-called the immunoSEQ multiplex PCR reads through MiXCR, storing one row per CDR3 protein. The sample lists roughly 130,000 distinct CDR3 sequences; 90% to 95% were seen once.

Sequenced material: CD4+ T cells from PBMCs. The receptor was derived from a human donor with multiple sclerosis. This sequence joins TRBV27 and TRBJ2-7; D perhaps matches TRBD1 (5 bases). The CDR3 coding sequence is TGTGCCAGCAGTTTAAAAGCAGGGCACTCTGTGGGCGAGCAGTACTTC. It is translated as CASSLKAGHSVGEQYF.